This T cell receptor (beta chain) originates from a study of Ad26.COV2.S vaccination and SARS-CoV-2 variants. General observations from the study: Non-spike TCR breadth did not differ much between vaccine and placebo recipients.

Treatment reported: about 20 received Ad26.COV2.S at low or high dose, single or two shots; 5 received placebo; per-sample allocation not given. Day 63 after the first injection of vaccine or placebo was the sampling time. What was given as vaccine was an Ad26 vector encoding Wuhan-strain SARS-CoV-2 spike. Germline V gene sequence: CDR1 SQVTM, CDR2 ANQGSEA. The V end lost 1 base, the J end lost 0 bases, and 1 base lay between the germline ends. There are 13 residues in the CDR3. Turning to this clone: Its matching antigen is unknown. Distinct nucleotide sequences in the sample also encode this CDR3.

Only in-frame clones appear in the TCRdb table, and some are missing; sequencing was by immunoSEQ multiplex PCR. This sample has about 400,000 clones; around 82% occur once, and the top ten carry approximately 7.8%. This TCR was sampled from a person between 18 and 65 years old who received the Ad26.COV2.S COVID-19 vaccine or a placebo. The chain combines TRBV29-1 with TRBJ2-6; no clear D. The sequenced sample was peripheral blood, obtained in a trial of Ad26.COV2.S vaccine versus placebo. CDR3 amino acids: CSVEGSGANVLTF. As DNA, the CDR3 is TGCAGCGTTGAAGGCTCTGGGGCCAACGTCCTGACTTTC.